The rows below give T cell receptor beta chains drawn from one sample of a study of blood T cells in healthy people across ages. One entry per CDR3 protein results from TCRdb running MiXCR on the 5' RACE reads. The table records roughly 2 million distinct CDR3 sequences, less than 50% of them present only once. Sample: blood. These receptors were obtained from a woman in her thirties or forties in good health. Both conserved end residues are part of each CDR3. A D gene is named only where the DNA matches it firmly. Clone sizes are given selectively: once, few, many, or a class where the clone is expanded.

size	V	D	J	DNA	CDR3
-	TRBV4-3	TRBD1	TRBJ1-2	TGCGCCAGCAGCCAAGATTGGGCAACAGGGGAATATGGCTACACCTTC	CASSQDWATGEYGYTF
few	TRBV15	TRBD2	TRBJ2-1	TGTGCCACCAGCAGAGCGGCGGCTAGCGGGGGGCAATATTCCTACAATGAGCAGTTCTTC	CATSRAAASGGQYSYNEQFF
-	TRBV20-1	-	TRBJ1-2	TGCAGTGCTTACAACAGGATAGAGCTAGATGGCTACACCTTC	CSAYNRIELDGYTF
-	TRBV20-1	-	TRBJ2-7	TGCAGTGCTAGCCGAATTCCTTTCGGGGCTTACGAGCAGTACTTC	CSASRIPFGAYEQYF
-	TRBV20-1	-	TRBJ1-1	TGCAGTGCTAGATCCGCGATTAACACTGAAGCTTTCTTT	CSARSAINTEAFF
-	TRBV4-2	TRBD2	TRBJ2-2	TGTGCCAGCAGCCCGGAGCGGGGAAGCGGGGAGCTGTTTTTT	CASSPERGSGELFF
-	TRBV7-2	-	TRBJ2-3	TGTGCCAGCAGCGTCCGGGCAGGTGGGGCAGATACGCAGTATTTT	CASSVRAGGADTQYF
-	TRBV20-1	TRBD2	TRBJ2-1	TGCAGTGCCCGCCTAGCGGGGTGGGACAATGAGCAGTTCTTC	CSARLAGWDNEQFF
few	TRBV20-1	-	TRBJ2-4	TGCAGCTCTTTGCCGGGCCACCATTCGGGGGTGTCCAAAAACATTCAGTACTTC	CSSLPGHHSGVSKNIQYF
many	TRBV20-1	-	TRBJ2-1	TGCAGTGCTAGCGCAGGGAATGAGCAGTTCTTC	CSASAGNEQFF
-	TRBV15	TRBD1	TRBJ2-5	TGTGCCACCAGCAGCGGGAACAGGGGGCGGGTGGAGACCCAGTACTTC	CATSSGNRGRVETQYF
many	TRBV18	-	TRBJ1-4	TGTGCCAGCTCACTGGGGGCTGAAGGTCTTTCTGAAAAACTGTTTTTT	CASSLGAEGLSEKLFF
-	TRBV5-1	-	TRBJ1-2	TGCGCCAGCAGCTTCGACGGTTTGGATGGCTACACCTTC	CASSFDGLDGYTF
-	TRBV20-1	-	TRBJ2-7	TGCAGTGCTAGAGGGGTGGCGGGGGCCATGTCCTACGAGCAGTACTTC	CSARGVAGAMSYEQYF
many	TRBV7-2	TRBD2	TRBJ2-3	TGTGCCAGCAGCTTAGCGGGAGCGGGGCCCACAGATACGCAGTATTTT	CASSLAGAGPTDTQYF
few	TRBV11-2	-	TRBJ1-1	TGTGCCAGCAGCGCGGAGGGGCATACTGAAGCTTTCTTT	CASSAEGHTEAFF
-	TRBV4-2	-	TRBJ2-7	TGTGCCAGCAGCCCAGGAGACGGGGCTTCCTACGAGCAGTACTTC	CASSPGDGASYEQYF
-	TRBV14	-	TRBJ2-1	TGTGCCAGCAGCCAAGCCACGCGTCAAGGGGGCTCCTACAATGAGCAGTTCTTC	CASSQATRQGGSYNEQFF
few	TRBV7-2	-	TRBJ2-1	TGTGCCAGCAGCTTAGGGCATGACAATGAGCAGTTCTTC	CASSLGHDNEQFF
few	TRBV7-2	-	TRBJ1-2	TGTGCCAGCAGCGTTAGACGGCAGGAGGGGGGTGGCTACACCTTC	CASSVRRQEGGGYTF
-	TRBV7-3	-	TRBJ1-2	TGTGCCAGCAGCTTACAGGGAGTGGGCTACACCTTC	CASSLQGVGYTF
-	TRBV9	-	TRBJ1-4	TGTGCCAGCAGCGAGACCGTCTTAAACGAAAAACTGTTTTTT	CASSETVLNEKLFF